Reported below is one TCR beta chain. Its antigen is undetermined. This sample is part of a study of cytomegalovirus exposure and HLA in healthy donors. The PCR employed 60 Vbeta primers together with 13 Jbeta primers. Method: immunoSEQ multiplex PCR; TCRdb's copy keeps in-frame clones and lacks some. This sample yields fewer than 150,000 clones, of which 80% are seen a single time; 6.8% belongs to the top ten. Regarding the study as a whole: Presence/absence analyses treated sequencing depth as roughly uniform across donors.

The CDR3 runs to 15 residues. V lost 6 bases, J lost 4 bases, and 19 bases lay in between. Looked up from germline, CDR1 is ENHRY and CDR2 is SYGVKD. The receptor comes from a man aged 40-49 years in good health and CMV-seropositive. The chain couples TRBV10-3 to TRBJ2-7; the D is unclear. The sequencing input was PBMCs. CDR3 sequence (DNA): TGTGCCATCAGCCCCCGTATAGCTCCGGAATACGAGCAGTACTTC. Encoded protein: CAISPRIAPEYEQYF.